Listed here is a single T cell receptor (beta chain). What it binds is not known. The RNA, roughly 0.45 to 1 ug, was put through reverse transcription using random hexamers. MiXCR, run by TCRdb on the immunoSEQ multiplex PCR reads, gives a single entry per CDR3 protein. The sample has some 140,000 distinct CDR3 sequences, approximately 95% seen once. The source of the sample is a study of CD8 T cells in Susac syndrome. The wider study: Sequencing included Susac syndrome patients, five or six of them with active disease and about eight in remission. Findings and limits, study-wide: An acknowledgment was made by the study that its TCR sequencing and HLA analysis involved relatively few individuals. Clonal CD8+ expansion in Susac was highest in TEMRA cells and active patients.

Germline V CDR1 and CDR2: MGHRA, YSYEKL. Trimming took off 1 base at V and 8 bases at J, with 12 bases between the two ends. The CDR3 covers 14 residues. The chain combines TRBV4-1 with TRBJ2-1; no clear D. The sample taken for sequencing was CD8+ T cells from PBMCs. This receptor was taken from a human donor with Susac syndrome. CDR3 residues: CASSQGRAKYEQFF. The CDR3 region has the DNA TGCGCCAGCAGCCAAGGTCGGGCGAAATATGAGCAGTTCTTC.